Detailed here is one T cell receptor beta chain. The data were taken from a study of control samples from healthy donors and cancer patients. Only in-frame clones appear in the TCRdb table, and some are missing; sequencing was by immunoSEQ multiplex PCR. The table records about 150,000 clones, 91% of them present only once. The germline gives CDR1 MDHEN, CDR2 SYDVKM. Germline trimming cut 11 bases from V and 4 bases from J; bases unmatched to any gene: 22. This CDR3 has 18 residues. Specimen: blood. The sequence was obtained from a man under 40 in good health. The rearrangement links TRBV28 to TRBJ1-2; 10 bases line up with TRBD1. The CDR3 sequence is CAAAVAGTGASISYGYTF. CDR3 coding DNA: TGTGCCGCAGCAGTAGCCGGGACAGGGGCCAGTATTAGCTATGGCTACACCTTC.